This TCR beta chain was found in a study of blood T cell repertoires in COVID-19. Clones were read by immunoSEQ multiplex PCR, and TCRdb kept only the in-frame ones, dropping some. The data contain roughly 76,000 clones, more than 75% of them singletons. CDR1 is ENHRY, CDR2 SYGVKD, per germline. The CDR3 runs 14 residues. The trim removed 6 bases at V and 5 bases at J, leaving 8 bases unmatched. What was sequenced was peripheral blood. This TCR came from a man aged 45-65 years with acute or convalescent COVID-19. The chain links TRBV10-3 to TRBJ2-7; 9 bases are shared with TRBD1. The CDR3 spells CAIRSGTGRDEQYF. CDR3 in DNA: TGTGCCATCAGATCCGGGACAGGGCGGGACGAGCAGTACTTC.